The following is a TCR beta chain sequence with its context. The antigen it recognizes is unknown. Base qualities are not at hand, and no much larger clone is one base apart. This sample is part of a study of T cells in Graves' hyperthyroidism and ophthalmopathy (dated by TCRdb to about 2019). Some background on the complete study: Peripheral blood was collected at initial diagnosis, before any treatment. To identify TCR V-J signatures that set the groups apart, the researchers used a discovery cohort of about a hundred patients, made up of under 50 with Graves' ophthalmopathy and around 58 with stable Graves' hyperthyroidism. Whether ophthalmopathy could be predicted prospectively was tested in an independent validation cohort made up of approximately 19 hyperthyroidism patients plus 17 patients who later progressed to ophthalmopathy. The 100 discovery patients were divided at random into training and test sets in a 7:3 ratio. In addition, the study compared T-cell repertoires in thyroid tissue and in blood from roughly 6 Graves' hyperthyroidism patients. Once sampling was done, hyperthyroidism patients were given methimazole at a starting dose of 30 mg daily, whereas ophthalmopathy patients were given high-dose intravenous methylprednisolone. According to the paper, TCR Vbeta CDR3 sequencing was carried out on more than 120 peripheral blood samples, which came from around 43 ophthalmopathy, fewer than 80 hyperthyroidism and some 17 progressor patients. Paper-wide results and their limitations: During validation, the model predicted progression to ophthalmopathy a median of around 7 months ahead of onset, with roughly 65% sensitivity and more than 72% specificity. Sample size was not statistically predetermined, and investigators were not blinded to group allocation. Most expanded thyroid clonotypes (frequency above 0.001) were also detected in blood, suggesting blood repertoires may reflect thyroid immune responses. A 13 V-J signature model separated ophthalmopathy from stable hyperthyroidism, with approximately 87% sensitivity and roughly 81% specificity in cross-validation and 80%/75% in testing.

The CDR1 and CDR2 encoded by the germline V gene are MNHEY and SVGEGT. Its CDR3 holds 15 amino acids, cysteine through phenylalanine. Kept here is only the CDR3 DNA, which spans 45 bases and is read in frame from base 1. At the junction V is shortened by 0 bases and J by 2 bases, with 8 bases in between. The TCR beta CDR3 regions were amplified from RNA transcripts. The TCR CDR3 was subjected to a first round of RT-PCR using the HTBI primer set and the Qiagen OneStep RT-PCR kit. The libraries were constructed in a second round of multiplex PCR and then size-selected and purified. Paired-end sequencing of the libraries was performed with 100 bp reads on an Illumina HiSeq2000. Turning to the authors' computational methods: Raw data were processed with SOAPnuke, discarding reads with adapters, uncalled bases, mean Phred below 15, or no exact constant-primer or identifier match. COPE v1.2.5 was used to merge high-quality paired reads, and clonotypes were defined as unique nucleotide sequences. MiTCR v1.1 was used to align the clonotypes against IMGT TRBV, TRBD and TRBJ reference segments. Analysis was restricted to V-J combinations with a frequency above 0.0001, which covered about 99% of repertoires. A TCS score was defined as the ratio between F50 (clonal expansion) and ExV (chaos), using BLOSUM62-based TCRdist between CDR3 peptides within each V-J. Welch's t-statistics and random forest reduced just over 500 V-J features to 13, which were used in a naive Bayes classifier (R e1071). The public reads were reanalyzed by TCRdb: fastp trimming at Q25, MiXCR alignment, in-frame beta chains only. Rows are unified per CDR3 protein, each entry keeping the most common DNA and genes. The V and J calls follow TCRdb's processing rather than the paper's. The sample has approximately 720,000 distinct CDR3 sequences on record, 18% of them singletons. The top ten clones comprise around 17% of the sample.

Hyperthyroidism patients were newly diagnosed, had a disease duration of under 2 months, and were aged 18 to 65 years. Patients with uncontrolled infections, other autoimmune diseases, pregnancy or lactation were excluded. Clinical symptoms, serum thyroxine and TRAb, thyroid ultrasound, and orbital computed tomography formed the basis for the diagnoses. For progressor patients, blood was drawn at the first diagnosis of hyperthyroidism, before any ophthalmopathy symptoms had appeared. PBMCs were separated from 10 ml of fresh peripheral blood using Ficoll-Paque density gradient centrifugation. Progressor patients were first diagnosed with Graves' hyperthyroidism and then developed ophthalmopathy during follow-up. Total RNA was extracted using Trizol reagent, and RNA quality was assessed on an Agilent 2100 Bioanalyzer.

Specimen: blood. The TCR was taken from a woman in her 50s with Graves' hyperthyroidism that later progressed to Graves' ophthalmopathy. The rearrangement combines TRBV6-2 or TRBV6-3 with TRBJ2-1, and perhaps TRBD2 as D gene, on 6 matching bases. The CDR3 region: CASSYSGGPYNEQFF. The nucleotides are TGTGCCAGCAGTTACTCCGGGGGACCCTACAATGAGCAGTTCTTC.